Shown below are 18 T cell receptor beta chains from a single sample sequenced in a study of glioma-infiltrating T cells. TCR alpha and beta CDR3 regions were amplified from RNA using iRepertoire nested multiplex PCR. TCRdb re-called the multiplex PCR reads through MiXCR, storing one row per CDR3 protein. The sample contains tens of thousands of distinct CDR3 sequences, roughly 40% of which appear only once. The specimen was glioma tissue, nonneoplastic brain tissue, or PBMCs (not recorded which). These receptors all come from a human donor with low-grade glioma or glioblastoma, undergoing nonglioma brain surgery, or in good health (not recorded which).

There are many counts of this clonotype. The chain recombines TRBV4-1 with TRBJ2-1; 11 nucleotides line up with TRBD2. The CDR3 runs 17 residues. The germline V gene has CDR1 MGHRA and CDR2 YSYEKL. The V segment lost 1 base and the J segment 2 bases; nucleotides outside the gene matches: 4. Here the CDR3 DNA reads TGCGCCAGCAGCCAAGTGCTAGCGGGAGGACCCTACAATGAGCAGTTCTTC. This encodes CASSQVLAGGPYNEQFF.

As concerns this clonotype: This may be a read error: a much more frequent sequence differs by one nucleotide. V gene TRBV2 combines with J gene TRBJ2-2, with unresolved D. The V gene's germline CDR1 is SNHLY and CDR2 FYNNEI. The CDR3 is made up of 12 amino acids. CDR3 coding DNA: TGTGCCAGAAGTGAAGGGTCCGGGGAGCTGTTTTTT. This translates into CARSEGSGELFF.

This clonotype was seen many times. The chain uses TRBV28 and TRBJ2-7, with 8 bases fitting TRBD1. Germline V CDR1 and CDR2: MDHEN, SYDVKM. The CDR3 covers 16 residues. Germline trimming cut 2 bases from V and 5 bases from J; bases unmatched to any gene: 11. CDR3 nucleotide sequence: TGTGCCAGCAGTTTACGAAGACAGGGGATGGGGAACGAGCAGTACTTC. This translates into CASSLRRQGMGNEQYF.

A note on this clonotype: A read error is possible here, since a much larger clone lies one base away. The chain is built from TRBV5-1 and TRBJ1-1; possible D gene TRBD1, 5 bases. CDR1 is SGHRS, CDR2 YFSETQ, per germline. This CDR3 is 13 amino acids long. This CDR3 is CASGLDGGTEAFF. The CDR3 DNA reads TGCGCCAGCGGCTTGGATGGGGGGACTGAAGCTTTCTTT.

With regard to this clonotype: The junction departs from the called germline gene at one end, perhaps through a read error. This chain connects TRBV2 to TRBJ1-1; D is perhaps TRBD1 (5 bases). Germline CDR1 is SNHLY and CDR2 is FYNNEI. There are 15 residues in the CDR3. Here the CDR3 DNA reads TGTGCCAGCAGTGAAATGGGGGGATCGAACGCTGAAGCTTTGTTT. Its protein product is CASSEMGGSNAEALF. Together with reference TRBV2 and TRBJ1-1, the CDR3 gives the full variable domain: EPEVTQTPSHQVTQMGQEVILRCVPISNHLYFYWYRQILGQKVEFLVSFYNNEISEKSEIFDDQFSVERPDGSNFTLKIRSTKLEDSAMYFCASSEMGGSNAEALFGQGTRLTVV.

The J gene is TRBJ2-1, the V gene TRBV6-2 or TRBV6-3; a possible D gene is TRBD2 (7 bases). The CDR3 totals 17 residues. Trimming removed 5 bases at V and 6 bases at J, with 23 bases between. Germline loops: CDR1 MNHEY, CDR2 SVGEGT. DNA for the CDR3: TGTGCCAGCAGTGAGGTTAGACTAGTGGGGGGGCTCAATGAGCAGTTCTTC. This gives the protein CASSEVRLVGGLNEQFF.

This clonotype was seen many times. The rearrangement links TRBV20-1 to TRBJ2-3; D is ambiguous. Trimming shortened V by 6 bases and J by 2 bases, and 3 bases separated the two germline ends. Germline-derived CDR1 and CDR2 are DFQATT and SNEGSKA (reference sequence). This CDR3 contains 10 residues. The CDR3 is CSANTDTQYF. CDR3 sequence (DNA): TGCAGTGCCAACACAGATACGCAGTATTTT.

This clonotype has at least ten counts. The CDR3 region has the DNA TGTGCCATCGGCGGACAGGGTAGTCAGCCCCAGCATTTT. It translates to CAIGGQGSQPQHF. V is TRBV10-3 and J is TRBJ1-5; 8 nucleotides line up with TRBD1. The trim removed 8 bases at V and 6 bases at J, leaving 6 bases unmatched. The CDR3 loop spans 13 amino acids. Germline assignment: CDR1 ENHRY and CDR2 SYGVKD.

This clonotype was counted ten times or more. The rearrangement links TRBV4-2 to TRBJ2-7; D is possibly TRBD1 (6 bases). Trimming pared 1 base from V and 1 base from J, leaving 8 bases between. The CDR3 contains 14 residues. Germline-derived CDR1 and CDR2 are LGHNA and YNFKEQ. The CDR3 region has the DNA TGTGCCAGCAGCCAAGGGCAGGGGTCCTACGAGCAGTACTTC. Amino acid sequence: CASSQGQGSYEQYF.

Of note for this clonotype: The limits of the CDR3 on the DNA are not certain, so only TCRdb's listed CDR3 is given. J is TRBJ1-5 and V is TRBV28; the table calls TRBD1, which could not be checked here. The V gene's germline CDR1 is MDHEN and CDR2 SYDVKM. The CDR3 length equals 24 residues, ends included. CDR3 protein: CASISGDAAMYLCATGQGNQPQHF.

This clonotype was counted many times. The J gene is TRBJ2-1, the V gene TRBV4-1; D is perhaps TRBD2 (6 bases). This CDR3 spans 18 amino acids. V was clipped by 3 bases and J by 2 bases, with 20 bases between them. CDR1 is MGHRA, CDR2 YSYEKL, per germline. CDR3 residues: CASSQVGEGRQPYNEQFF. The CDR3 DNA sequence: TGCGCCAGCAGCCAGGTTGGAGAAGGGAGGCAACCCTACAATGAGCAGTTCTTC.

This clonotype was recorded at least ten times. V usage is TRBV12-3 or TRBV12-4 and J usage is TRBJ2-7; D is ambiguous. The V gene lost 3 bases and the J gene lost 1 base, with 4 bases spanning the gap. There are 12 residues in the CDR3. CDR3: CASSFQSYEQYF. In nucleotides, the CDR3 is TGTGCCAGCAGTTTTCAGTCCTACGAGCAGTACTTC.

As for this clonotype: A read error is likely, as this CDR3 ends without the conserved phenylalanine or tryptophan. The chain links TRBV10-3 to TRBJ2-1; unclear D gene. The CDR3 covers 14 residues. Germline-derived CDR1 and CDR2 are ENHRY and SYGVKD. The CDR3 sequence: CVISDRLSYNEQFS. CDR3 DNA: TGTGTCATCAGTGATCGACTCTCCTACAATGAGCAGTTCTCC.

Details on this clonotype: Being one base from a much bigger clone, this may be a read error. J is TRBJ1-5 and V is TRBV19; D might be TRBD1 (5 bases). With 3 bases removed from V and 0 bases from J, the gap between germline ends came to 18 bases. This CDR3 is 18 amino acids long. The V gene's germline CDR1 is LNHDA and CDR2 SQIVND (reference sequence). This chain's CDR3 is CASSIPTSGLGSNQPQHF. The DNA of the CDR3 is TGTGCCAGTAGTATCCCAACCTCAGGGTTAGGTAGCAATCAGCCCCAGCATTTT.

Many counts were recorded for this clonotype. The V and J genes are TRBV28 and TRBJ1-6, with a possible D match to TRBD1 (5 bases). The CDR3 is made up of 14 amino acids. V lost 6 bases and J lost 9, with 15 bases in between. Per germline, CDR1 MDHEN and CDR2 SYDVKM. CDR3 in amino acids: CASSTPGTFSPLHF. Written as DNA, the CDR3 is TGTGCCAGCAGCACCCCGGGGACCTTTTCACCCCTCCACTTT.

This clonotype appeared many times. This sequence joins TRBV14 and TRBJ2-3, with a weak D call TRBD2 (6 bases). The germline gives CDR1 SGHDN, CDR2 FVKESK. The V end lost 1 base, the J end lost 6 bases, and 17 bases lay between the germline ends. The CDR3 consists of 16 residues. CDR3 in DNA: TGTGCCAGCAGCCAAGGGGTCCGGACTGGAGGGGATACGCAGTATTTT. This encodes CASSQGVRTGGDTQYF.

Ten or more counts support this clonotype. The chain carries TRBV2 and TRBJ2-7; TRBD1 might be the D (5 bases). The CDR3 runs to 14 residues. The V gene's germline CDR1 is SNHLY and CDR2 FYNNEI. V lost 2 bases and J 1 base, leaving 9 bases between the germline ends. Written as DNA, the CDR3 is TGTGCCAGCAGTGAACAGGGTGTGTCCTACGAGCAGTACTTC. This sequence encodes CASSEQGVSYEQYF. Variable domain in full (rest from reference TRBV2 and TRBJ2-7): EPEVTQTPSHQVTQMGQEVILRCVPISNHLYFYWYRQILGQKVEFLVSFYNNEISEKSEIFDDQFSVERPDGSNFTLKIRSTKLEDSAMYFCASSEQGVSYEQYFGPGTRLTVT.

This clonotype was found many times. This chain links TRBV29-1 with TRBJ2-7; D not resolved. The CDR3 spans 13 residues. From germline, CDR1 is SQVTM and CDR2 ANQGSEA. V was trimmed by 1 base and J by 0 bases, leaving 7 bases between them. For the CDR3, the DNA is TGCAGCGTTGAAGGGGTAGGCTCCTACGAGCAGTACTTC. Amino acids: CSVEGVGSYEQYF.